The sequence of this TCR beta chain was determined in a study of blood T cell repertoires in COVID-19. Background on the study: The United States, Italy and Spain provided the acute and convalescent COVID-19 samples.

Authors' methods: Scientists estimated how many nucleated cells there were by amplifying reference gene primers. Sequencing used immunoSEQ multiplex PCR; TCRdb keeps in-frame clones, though not all of them. V, J and clone size reflect that table, while D and trimming were determined from the DNA. The sample holds roughly 55,000 clones, roughly 87% seen once. This clone has only a few counts. The TCR sequence derives from a woman in her sixties with acute or convalescent COVID-19. The sequencing sample was made of peripheral blood.

The CDR3 protein is CASSPGGAFNQPQHF. CDR3 DNA: TGTGCCAGCAGCCCAGGAGGGGCCTTCAATCAGCCCCAGCATTTT. This chain joins TRBV7-9 and TRBJ1-5; tentatively, D is TRBD1 (5 bases). CDR1 and CDR2 (germline): SEHNR, FQNEAQ (reference sequence). The V and J ends lost 5 bases and 3 bases respectively, with 14 bases between them. The CDR3 totals 15 residues.